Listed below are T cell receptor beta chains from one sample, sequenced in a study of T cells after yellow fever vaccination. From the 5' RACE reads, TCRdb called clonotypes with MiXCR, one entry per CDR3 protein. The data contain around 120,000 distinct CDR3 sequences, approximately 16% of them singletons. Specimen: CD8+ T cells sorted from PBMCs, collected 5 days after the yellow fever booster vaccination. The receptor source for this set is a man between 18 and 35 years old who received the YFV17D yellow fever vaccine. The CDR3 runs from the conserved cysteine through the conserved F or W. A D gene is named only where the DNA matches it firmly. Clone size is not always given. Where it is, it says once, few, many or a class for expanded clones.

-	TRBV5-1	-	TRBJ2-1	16	CASSLGSSGAYNEQFF	TGCGCCAGCAGCTTGGGGAGTAGCGGAGCTTACAATGAGCAGTTCTTC
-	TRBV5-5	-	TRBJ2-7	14	CASSLPSGKDEQYF	TGTGCCAGCAGCTTGCCCTCCGGGAAGGACGAGCAGTACTTC
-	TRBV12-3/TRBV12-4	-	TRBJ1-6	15	CASSFVGLIDSPLHF	TGTGCCAGCAGTTTTGTCGGCCTGATTGATTCACCCCTCCACTTT
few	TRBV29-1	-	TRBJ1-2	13	CSVEEVTWLWYTF	TGCAGCGTTGAAGAAGTAACATGGCTGTGGTACACCTTC
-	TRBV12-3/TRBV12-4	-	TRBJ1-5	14	CASSFSGFVQPQHF	TGTGCCAGCAGTTTTTCAGGGTTTGTGCAGCCCCAGCATTTT
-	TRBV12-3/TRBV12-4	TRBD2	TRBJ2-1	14	CASSGLAGGDEQFF	TGTGCCAGCAGCGGACTAGCGGGGGGCGATGAGCAGTTCTTC
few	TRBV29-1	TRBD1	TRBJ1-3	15	CSVENWDRTGNTIYF	TGCAGCGTTGAAAACTGGGACAGAACTGGAAACACCATATATTTT
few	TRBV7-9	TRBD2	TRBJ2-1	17	CASSLRSSGGTYNEQFF	TGTGCCAGCAGCTTAAGGTCTAGCGGGGGGACATACAATGAGCAGTTCTTC
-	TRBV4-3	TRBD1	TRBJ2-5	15	CASSQGTGIQETQYF	TGCGCCAGCAGCCAGGGGACAGGCATTCAAGAGACCCAGTACTTC
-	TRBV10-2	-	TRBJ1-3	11	CASRGGNTIYF	TGCGCCAGCAGAGGCGGAAACACCATATATTTT
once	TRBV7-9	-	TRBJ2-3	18	CASSSHASSGTHTDTQYF	TGTGCCAGCAGCTCACACGCTTCTTCCGGGACACACACAGATACGCAGTATTTT
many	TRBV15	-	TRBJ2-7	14	CATSRAAGSYEQYF	TGTGCCACCAGCAGAGCGGCAGGTTCCTACGAGCAGTACTTC
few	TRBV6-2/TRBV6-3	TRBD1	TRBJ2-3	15	CASSSGTGDTDTQYF	TGTGCCAGCAGTTCGGGGACAGGGGACACAGATACGCAGTATTTT
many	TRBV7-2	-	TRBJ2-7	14	CASSLELTSYEQYF	TGTGCCAGCAGCTTAGAGCTCACCTCCTACGAGCAGTACTTC
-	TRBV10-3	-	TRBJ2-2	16	CAISEVSAANTGELFF	TGTGCCATCAGTGAGGTCTCAGCCGCGAACACCGGGGAGCTGTTTTTT
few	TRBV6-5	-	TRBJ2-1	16	CASSYSLGESYNEQFF	TGTGCCAGCAGTTACTCGCTAGGGGAGTCCTACAATGAGCAGTTCTTC
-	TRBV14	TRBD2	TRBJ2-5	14	CASSQSAGQETQYF	TGTGCCAGCAGCCAATCAGCGGGGCAAGAGACCCAGTACTTC
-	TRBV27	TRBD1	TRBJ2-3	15	CASRGQVRSTDTQYF	TGTGCCAGCAGGGGACAGGTCCGTAGCACAGATACGCAGTATTTT
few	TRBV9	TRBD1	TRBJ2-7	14	CASSGQGPLYEQYF	TGTGCCAGCAGCGGACAGGGGCCTTTGTACGAGCAGTACTTC
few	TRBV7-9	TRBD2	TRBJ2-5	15	CASSMGLAGQETQYF	TGTGCCAGCAGCATGGGACTAGCGGGCCAAGAGACCCAGTACTTC
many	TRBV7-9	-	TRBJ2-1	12	CASRGRYNEQFF	TGTGCCAGCAGAGGACGGTACAATGAGCAGTTCTTC
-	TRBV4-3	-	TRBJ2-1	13	CASSAGNHNEQFF	TGCGCCAGCAGCGCGGGGAATCACAATGAGCAGTTCTTC